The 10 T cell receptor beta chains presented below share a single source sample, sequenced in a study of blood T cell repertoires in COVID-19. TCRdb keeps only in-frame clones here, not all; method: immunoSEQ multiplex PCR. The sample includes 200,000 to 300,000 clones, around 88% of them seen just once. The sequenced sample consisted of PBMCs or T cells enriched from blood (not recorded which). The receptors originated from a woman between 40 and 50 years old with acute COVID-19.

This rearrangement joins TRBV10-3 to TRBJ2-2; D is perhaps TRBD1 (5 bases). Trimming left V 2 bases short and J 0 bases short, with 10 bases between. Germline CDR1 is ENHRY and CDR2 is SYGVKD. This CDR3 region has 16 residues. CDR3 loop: CAISEGAQANTGELFF. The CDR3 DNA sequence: TGTGCCATCAGTGAGGGGGCACAAGCGAACACCGGGGAGCTGTTTTTT.

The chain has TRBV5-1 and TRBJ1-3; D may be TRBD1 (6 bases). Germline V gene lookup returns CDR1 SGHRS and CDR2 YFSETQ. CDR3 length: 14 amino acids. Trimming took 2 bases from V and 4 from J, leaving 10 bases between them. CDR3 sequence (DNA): TGCGCCAGCAGCTTCCCAGGGACAGGAAACACCATATATTTT. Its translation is CASSFPGTGNTIYF. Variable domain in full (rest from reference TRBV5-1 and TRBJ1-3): KAGVTQTPRYLIKTRGQQVTLSCSPISGHRSVSWYQQTPGQGLQFLFEYFSETQRNKGNFPGRFSGRQFSNSRSEMNVSTLELGDSALYLCASSFPGTGNTIYFGEGSWLTVV.

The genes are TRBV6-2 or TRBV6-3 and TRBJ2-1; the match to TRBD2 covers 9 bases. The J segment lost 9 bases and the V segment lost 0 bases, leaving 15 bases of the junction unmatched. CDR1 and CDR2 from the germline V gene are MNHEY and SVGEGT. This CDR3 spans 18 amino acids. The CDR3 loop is CASSYSGFGASGIAEQFF. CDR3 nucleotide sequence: TGTGCCAGCAGTTACTCAGGTTTCGGTGCTAGCGGGATAGCTGAGCAGTTCTTC.

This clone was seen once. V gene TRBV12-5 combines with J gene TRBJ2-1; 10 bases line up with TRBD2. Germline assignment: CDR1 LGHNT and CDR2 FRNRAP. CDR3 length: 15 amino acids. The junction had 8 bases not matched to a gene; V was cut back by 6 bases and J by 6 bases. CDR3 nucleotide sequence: TGTGCTAGTGGCCCCCGGACTAGCGGCACCAATGAGCAGTTCTTC. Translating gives CASGPRTSGTNEQFF. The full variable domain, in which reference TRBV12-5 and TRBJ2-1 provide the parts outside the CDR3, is DARVTQTPRHKVTEMGQEVTMRCQPILGHNTVFWYRQTMMQGLELLAYFRNRAPLDDSGMPKDRFSAEMPDATLATLKIQPSEPRDSAVYFCASGPRTSGTNEQFFGPGTRLTVL.

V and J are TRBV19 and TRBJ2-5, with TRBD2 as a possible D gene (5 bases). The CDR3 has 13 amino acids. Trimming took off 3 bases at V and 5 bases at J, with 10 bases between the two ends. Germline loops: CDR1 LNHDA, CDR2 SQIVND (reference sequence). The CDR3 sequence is CASSIPGWETQYF. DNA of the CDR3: TGTGCCAGTAGTATCCCGGGGTGGGAGACCCAGTACTTC.

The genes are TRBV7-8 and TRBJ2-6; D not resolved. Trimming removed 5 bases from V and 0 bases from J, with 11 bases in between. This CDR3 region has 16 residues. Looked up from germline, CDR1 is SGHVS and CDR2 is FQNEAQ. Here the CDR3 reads CASSQSGFSGANVLTF. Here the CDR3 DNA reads TGTGCCAGCAGCCAATCAGGCTTCTCTGGGGCCAACGTCCTGACTTTC.

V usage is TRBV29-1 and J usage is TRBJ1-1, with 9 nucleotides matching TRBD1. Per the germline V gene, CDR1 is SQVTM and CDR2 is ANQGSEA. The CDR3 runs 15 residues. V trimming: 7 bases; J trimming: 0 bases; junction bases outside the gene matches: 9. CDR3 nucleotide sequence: TGCAGCGCGGGACAGGGCTGGGGGATGAACACTGAAGCTTTCTTT. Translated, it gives CSAGQGWGMNTEAFF. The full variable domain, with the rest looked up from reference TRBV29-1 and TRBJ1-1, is SAVISQKPSRDICQRGTSLTIQCQVDSQVTMMFWYRQQPGQSLTLIATANQGSEATYESGFVIDKFPISRPNLTFSTLTVSNMSPEDSSIYLCSAGQGWGMNTEAFFGQGTRLTVV.

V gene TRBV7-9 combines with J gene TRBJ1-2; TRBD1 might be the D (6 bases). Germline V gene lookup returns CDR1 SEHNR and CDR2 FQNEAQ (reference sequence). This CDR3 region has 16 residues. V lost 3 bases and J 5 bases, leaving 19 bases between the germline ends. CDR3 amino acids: CASSLGGPRQGYGYTF. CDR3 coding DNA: TGTGCCAGCAGCTTGGGAGGGCCGAGGCAGGGGTATGGCTACACCTTC.

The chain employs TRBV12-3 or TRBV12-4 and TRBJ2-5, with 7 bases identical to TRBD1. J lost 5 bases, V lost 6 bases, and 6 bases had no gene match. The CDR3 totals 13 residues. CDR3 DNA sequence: TGTGCCAGCAGCCCCCAGGGGGTCGAGACCCAGTACTTC. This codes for CASSPQGVETQYF.

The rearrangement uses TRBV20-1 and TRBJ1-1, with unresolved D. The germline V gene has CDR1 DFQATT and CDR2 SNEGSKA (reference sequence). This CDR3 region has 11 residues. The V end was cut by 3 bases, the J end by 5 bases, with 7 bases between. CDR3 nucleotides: TGCAGTGCTAGGGACTATACTGAAGCTTTCTTT. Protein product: CSARDYTEAFF.